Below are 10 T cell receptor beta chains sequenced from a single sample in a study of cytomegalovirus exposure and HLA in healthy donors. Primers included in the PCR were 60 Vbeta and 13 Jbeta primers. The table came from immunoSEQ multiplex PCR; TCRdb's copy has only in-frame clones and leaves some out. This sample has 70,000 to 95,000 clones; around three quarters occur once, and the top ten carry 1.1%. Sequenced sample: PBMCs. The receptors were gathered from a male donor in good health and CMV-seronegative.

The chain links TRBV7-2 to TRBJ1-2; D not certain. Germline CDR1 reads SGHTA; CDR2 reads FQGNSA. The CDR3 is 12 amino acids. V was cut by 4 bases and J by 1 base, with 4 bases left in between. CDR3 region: CASSSSNYGYTF. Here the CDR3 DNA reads TGTGCCAGCAGCTCCAGTAACTATGGCTACACCTTC.

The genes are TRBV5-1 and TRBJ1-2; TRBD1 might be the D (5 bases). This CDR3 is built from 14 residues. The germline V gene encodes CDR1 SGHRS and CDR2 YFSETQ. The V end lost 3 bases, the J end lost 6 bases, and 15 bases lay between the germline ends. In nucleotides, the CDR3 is TGCGCCAGCAGCTGGGGGGAAAAGGTCGATGGCTACACCTTC. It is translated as CASSWGEKVDGYTF.

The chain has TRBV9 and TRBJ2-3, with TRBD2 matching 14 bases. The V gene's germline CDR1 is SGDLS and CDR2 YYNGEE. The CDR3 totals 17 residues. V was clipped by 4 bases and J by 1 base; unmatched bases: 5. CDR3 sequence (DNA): TGTGCCAGCAGCCCACCGGGACTAGCGGGGGGCACAGATACGCAGTATTTT. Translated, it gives CASSPPGLAGGTDTQYF.

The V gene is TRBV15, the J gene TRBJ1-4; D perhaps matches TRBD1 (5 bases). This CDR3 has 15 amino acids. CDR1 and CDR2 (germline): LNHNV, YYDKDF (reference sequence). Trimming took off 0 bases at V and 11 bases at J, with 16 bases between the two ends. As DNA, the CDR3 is TGTGCCACCAGCAGAGATTTAGGGTGGGGGGAGAAACTGTTTTTT. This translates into CATSRDLGWGEKLFF.

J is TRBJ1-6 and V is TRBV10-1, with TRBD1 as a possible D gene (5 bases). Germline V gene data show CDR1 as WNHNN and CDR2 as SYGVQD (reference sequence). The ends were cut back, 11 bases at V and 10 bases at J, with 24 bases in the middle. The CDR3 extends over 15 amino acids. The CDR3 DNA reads TGCGCCCGAGCCTCAGGGAAGGTTTTGGGCTCACCCCTCCACTTT. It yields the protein CARASGKVLGSPLHF.

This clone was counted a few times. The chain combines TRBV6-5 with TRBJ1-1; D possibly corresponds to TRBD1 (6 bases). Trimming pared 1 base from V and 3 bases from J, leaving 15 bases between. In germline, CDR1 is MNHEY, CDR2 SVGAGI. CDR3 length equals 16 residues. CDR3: CASSYFGGGMYTEAFF. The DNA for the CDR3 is TGTGCCAGCAGTTACTTCGGGGGGGGCATGTACACTGAAGCTTTCTTT.

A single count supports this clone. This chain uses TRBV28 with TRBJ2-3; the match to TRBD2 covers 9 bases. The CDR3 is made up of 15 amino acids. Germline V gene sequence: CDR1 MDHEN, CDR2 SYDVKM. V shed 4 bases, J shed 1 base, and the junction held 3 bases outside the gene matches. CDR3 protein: CASSSRTSGTDTQYF. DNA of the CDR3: TGTGCCAGCAGTTCTCGGACTAGCGGCACAGATACGCAGTATTTT.

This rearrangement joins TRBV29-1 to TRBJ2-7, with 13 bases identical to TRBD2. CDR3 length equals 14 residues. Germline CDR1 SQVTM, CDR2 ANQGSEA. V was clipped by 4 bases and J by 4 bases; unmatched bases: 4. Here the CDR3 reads CSVGTSGSNYEQYF. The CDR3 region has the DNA TGCAGCGTTGGGACTAGCGGGAGTAATTACGAGCAGTACTTC.

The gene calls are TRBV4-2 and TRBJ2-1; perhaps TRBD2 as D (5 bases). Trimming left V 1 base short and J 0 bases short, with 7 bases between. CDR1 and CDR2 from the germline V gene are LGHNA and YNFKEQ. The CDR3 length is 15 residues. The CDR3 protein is CASSQGENSYNEQFF. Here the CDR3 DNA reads TGTGCCAGCAGCCAAGGGGAGAACTCCTACAATGAGCAGTTCTTC.

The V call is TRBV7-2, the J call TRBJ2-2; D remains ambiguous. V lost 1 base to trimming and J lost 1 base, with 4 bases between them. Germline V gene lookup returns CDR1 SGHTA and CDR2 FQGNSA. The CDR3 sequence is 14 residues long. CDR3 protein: CASSLDRNTGELFF. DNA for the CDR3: TGTGCCAGCAGCTTAGACAGGAACACCGGGGAGCTGTTTTTT.